This TCR beta chain stems from a study of cytomegalovirus exposure and HLA in healthy donors. Study results and limitations: Reported results showed that the classifier diagnosed cytomegalovirus status with high specificity and sensitivity. In a later analysis, most CMV-associated TCR beta chains appeared HLA-restricted. V- and J-gene trimming of TCR beta was linked (in a later analysis) to a missense DCLRE1C variant. Per a later analysis, 18,000 or so TCR beta sequences showed association with HLA alleles at 0.05 false discovery rate.

In the PCR, 60 Vbeta and 13 Jbeta primers were used. The data were produced by immunoSEQ multiplex PCR, yet TCRdb's version contains in-frame clones alone and is incomplete. In the table there are around 100,000 clones, approximately 76% of which are singletons. In regard to this clone: The antigen remains unidentified.

The V end was cut by 4 bases, the J end by 3 bases, with 12 bases between. The CDR3 is 14 residues long. From germline, CDR1 is MNHNS and CDR2 SASEGT. The receptor was isolated from a man aged 40-50 years in good health and CMV-seronegative. The specimen was PBMCs. This chain uses TRBV6-1 with TRBJ1-1; perhaps TRBD1 as D (5 bases). This CDR3 is CASSAIGGDTEAFF. CDR3 nucleotides: TGTGCCAGCAGTGCAATCGGGGGGGACACTGAAGCTTTCTTT.